The 17 T cell receptor beta chains below come from one sample, sequenced in a study of OX40 agonist ivuxolimab in advanced cancers. Produced via immunoSEQ multiplex PCR; TCRdb's table is partial and in-frame only. This table holds roughly 90,000 clones, 94% found once. Source: CD4+ or CD8+ T cells sorted from blood, taken in a trial of the OX40 agonist ivuxolimab. The receptors originated from an adult with an advanced solid tumor such as melanoma, head and neck, liver or kidney cancer.

CDR3 nucleotides: TGTGCCAGCAGTGTTTTCGGTGCAGGGCTTAAGGGCGAAAAACTGTTTTTT. Protein product: CASSVFGAGLKGEKLFF. This chain connects TRBV25-1 to TRBJ1-4; D may be TRBD1 (5 bases). The ends were cut back, 4 bases at V and 8 bases at J, with 23 bases in the middle. Germline V gene lookup returns CDR1 MGHDK and CDR2 SYGVNS. CDR3 length equals 17 residues.

The J gene is TRBJ2-7, the V gene TRBV6-1; 7 bases align to TRBD2. V lost 2 bases and J lost 4; bases outside the gene matches: 8. This CDR3 region has 15 residues. Germline V gene lookup returns CDR1 MNHNS and CDR2 SASEGT. CDR3 protein: CASSEFATGGYEQYF. CDR3 coding DNA: TGTGCCAGCAGTGAATTCGCAACCGGGGGGTACGAGCAGTACTTC.

This chain joins TRBV19 and TRBJ2-3; 11 bases line up with TRBD2. The CDR3 sequence is 14 residues long. With 5 bases clipped from V and 14 bases from J, the junction kept 12 bases outside the gene matches. CDR1 and CDR2 (germline): LNHDA, SQIVND (reference sequence). Here the CDR3 reads CASSGWAPGLAVYF. The DNA of the CDR3 is TGTGCCAGTAGTGGGTGGGCACCGGGACTAGCGGTGTATTTT.

The gene calls are TRBV27 and TRBJ1-6, with 9 bases matching TRBD1. V lost 4 bases to trimming and J lost 7 bases; unmatched junction nucleotides: 5. The CDR3 sequence is 15 residues long. The germline CDR1 and CDR2 sequences are MNHEY and SMNVEV (reference sequence). CDR3 amino acids: CASSSRDRANSPLHF. The CDR3 coding sequence is TGTGCCAGCAGTTCCCGGGACAGGGCGAATTCACCCCTCCACTTT.

The CDR3 nucleotides are TGTGCCAGCAGCTTAGGGGCTAGCTGTGATGAGCAGTTCTTC. The encoded protein is CASSLGASCDEQFF. The gene calls are TRBV11-3 and TRBJ2-1; tentative D call: TRBD2 (5 bases). The V end lost 1 base, the J end lost 8 bases, and 12 bases lay between the germline ends. The CDR3 totals 14 residues. CDR1 is SGHNT, CDR2 YENEEA, per germline.

The chain has TRBV10-3 and TRBJ2-3; D not certain. With 0 bases removed from V and 3 bases from J, the gap between germline ends came to 7 bases. CDR1 and CDR2 from the germline V gene are ENHRY and SYGVKD. The CDR3 extends over 14 amino acids. CDR3 region: CAISESTKTDTQYF. As DNA, the CDR3 is TGTGCCATCAGTGAGTCAACCAAAACAGATACGCAGTATTTT.

The V call is TRBV29-1, the J call TRBJ1-5, with TRBD1 matching over 8 bases. V gave up 7 bases and J gave up 4 bases; unmatched junction bases: 6. This CDR3 is 13 amino acids long. Germline CDR1 is SQVTM and CDR2 is ANQGSEA. Here the CDR3 reads CSAMDRANQPQHF. The CDR3 nucleotides read TGCAGCGCAATGGACAGGGCAAATCAGCCCCAGCATTTT.

The chain links TRBV9 to TRBJ1-1, with 7 bases fitting TRBD1. The CDR3 consists of 12 residues. The ends lost 3 bases at V and 8 bases at J; junction bases unmatched: 4. Germline V gene lookup returns CDR1 SGDLS and CDR2 YYNGEE. The CDR3 reads CASSGDSPEAFF. DNA of the CDR3: TGTGCCAGCAGCGGGGACAGCCCCGAAGCTTTCTTT.

The chain joins TRBV9 to TRBJ1-3; D might be TRBD1 (6 bases). Trimming took off 0 bases at V and 2 bases at J, with 12 bases between the two ends. The CDR3 extends over 16 amino acids. CDR1 is SGDLS, CDR2 YYNGEE, per germline. CDR3 loop: CASSVEGHYPGNTIYF. CDR3 bases: TGTGCCAGCAGCGTAGAGGGACACTATCCTGGAAACACCATATATTTT.

This clone occurred once. The J gene is TRBJ2-2, the V gene TRBV30; D ambiguous. CDR1 is GTSNPN, CDR2 SVGIG, per germline (reference sequence). The CDR3 totals 11 residues. Trimming removed 4 bases at V and 8 bases at J, with 8 bases between. CDR3 DNA sequence: TGTGCCTGGACCTACGGGGGGGAGCTGTTTTTT. Translation: CAWTYGGELFF.

DNA of the CDR3: TGTGCCACCTCCCCCGCGTCGTACAATGAGCAGTTCTTC. Translation gives CATSPASYNEQFF. The chain joins TRBV10-3 to TRBJ2-1; no reliable D call. The CDR3 extends over 13 amino acids. CDR1 ENHRY and CDR2 SYGVKD come from the germline V gene. Trimming stripped 10 bases from V and 4 bases from J, with 14 bases between.

The chain combines TRBV4-3 with TRBJ2-7; D remains ambiguous. The CDR3 has 15 amino acids. CDR1 is LGHNA and CDR2 is YSLEER in the germline V gene. Trimming pared 7 bases from V and 2 bases from J, leaving 18 bases between. The chain's CDR3 is CASTSSRVPPYEQYF. Here the CDR3 DNA reads TGCGCCAGCACCTCTTCCCGGGTCCCCCCCTACGAGCAGTACTTC.

The rearrangement links TRBV6-5 to TRBJ2-5; no firm D call. The CDR3 has 14 residues. Trimming shortened V by 0 bases and J by 4 bases, and 9 bases separated the two germline ends. Germline V gene lookup returns CDR1 MNHEY and CDR2 SVGAGI. This CDR3 reads CASSYSAGRETQYF. In DNA, the CDR3 is TGTGCCAGCAGTTACTCGGCCGGTAGAGAGACCCAGTACTTC.

The chain carries TRBV11-2 and TRBJ2-5; perhaps D is TRBD1 or TRBD2 (5 bases each). Per germline, CDR1 SGHAT and CDR2 FQNNGV. The CDR3 spans 15 residues. The germline V and J ends were trimmed by 1 base and 3 bases, with 12 bases remaining between them. The CDR3 loop reads CASSLGLGDEETQYF. For the CDR3, the DNA is TGTGCCAGCAGCTTAGGACTGGGGGATGAAGAGACCCAGTACTTC.

The chain combines TRBV7-9 with TRBJ1-2; D possibly corresponds to TRBD1 (6 bases). Trimming stripped 1 base from V and 7 bases from J, with 13 bases between. CDR1 is SEHNR, CDR2 FQNEAQ, per germline (reference sequence). This CDR3 is built from 14 residues. CDR3 DNA sequence: TGTGCCAGCAGCTTAGAATCAGGGGCCGGTGGCTACACCTTC. This translates into CASSLESGAGGYTF.

The chain joins TRBV5-8 to TRBJ2-7, with D possibly being TRBD1 (6 bases). Per germline, CDR1 SGHTS and CDR2 YDEGEE. The ends were cut back, 2 bases at V and 3 bases at J, with 12 bases in the middle. CDR3 length: 14 amino acids. CDR3 region: CASSFPGTLYEQYF. CDR3 DNA: TGTGCCAGCAGCTTTCCCGGGACACTCTACGAGCAGTACTTC.

This clone was recorded once. In nucleotides, the CDR3 is TGTGCCAGCAGCCTCACCCGGGACTACACCACCGGGGAGCTGTTTTTT. It encodes CASSLTRDYTTGELFF. The chain recombines TRBV13 with TRBJ2-2; 7 nucleotides line up with TRBD2. The CDR3 is 16 amino acids. The ends lost 5 bases at V and 4 bases at J; junction bases unmatched: 10. CDR1 is PRHDT, CDR2 FYEKMQ, per germline (reference sequence).